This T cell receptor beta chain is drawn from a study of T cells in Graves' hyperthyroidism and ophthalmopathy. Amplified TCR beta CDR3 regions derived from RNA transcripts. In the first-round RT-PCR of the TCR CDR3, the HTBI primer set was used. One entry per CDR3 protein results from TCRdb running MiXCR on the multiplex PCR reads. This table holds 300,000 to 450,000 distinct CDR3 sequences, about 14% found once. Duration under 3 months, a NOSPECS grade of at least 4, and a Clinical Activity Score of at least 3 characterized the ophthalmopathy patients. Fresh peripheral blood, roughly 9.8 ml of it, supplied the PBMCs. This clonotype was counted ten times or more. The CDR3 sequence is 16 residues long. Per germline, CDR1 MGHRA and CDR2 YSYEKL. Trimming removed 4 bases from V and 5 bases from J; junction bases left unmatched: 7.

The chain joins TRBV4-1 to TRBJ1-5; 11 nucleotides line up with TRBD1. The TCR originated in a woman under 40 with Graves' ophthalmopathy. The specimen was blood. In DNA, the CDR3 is TGCGCCAGCAGCCTGGGACAGGGGGTGCGGGATCAGCCCCAGCATTTT. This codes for CASSLGQGVRDQPQHF.